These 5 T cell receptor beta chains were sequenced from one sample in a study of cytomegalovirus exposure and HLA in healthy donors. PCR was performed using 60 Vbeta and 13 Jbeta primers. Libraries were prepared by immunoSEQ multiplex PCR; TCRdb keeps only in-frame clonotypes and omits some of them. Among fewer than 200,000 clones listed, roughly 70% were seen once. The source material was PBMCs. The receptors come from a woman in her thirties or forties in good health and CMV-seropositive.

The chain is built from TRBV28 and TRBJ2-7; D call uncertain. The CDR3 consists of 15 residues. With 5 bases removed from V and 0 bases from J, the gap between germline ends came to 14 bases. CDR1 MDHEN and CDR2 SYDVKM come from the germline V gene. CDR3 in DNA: TGTGCCAGCAGTCCCCTCTCCGACATCTCCTACGAGCAGTACTTC. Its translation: CASSPLSDISYEQYF.

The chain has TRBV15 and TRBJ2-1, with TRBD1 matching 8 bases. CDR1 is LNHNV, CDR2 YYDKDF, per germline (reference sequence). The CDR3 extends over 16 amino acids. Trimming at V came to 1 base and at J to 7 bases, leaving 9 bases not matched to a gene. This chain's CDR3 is CATSRAFGQGINEQFF. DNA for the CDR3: TGTGCCACCAGCAGAGCCTTCGGACAGGGAATAAATGAGCAGTTCTTC.

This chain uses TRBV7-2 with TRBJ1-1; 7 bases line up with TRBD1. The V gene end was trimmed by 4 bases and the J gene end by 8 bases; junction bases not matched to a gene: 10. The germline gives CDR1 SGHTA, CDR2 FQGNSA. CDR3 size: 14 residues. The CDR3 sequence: CASSSDLGQVEAFF. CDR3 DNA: TGTGCCAGCAGCTCGGACCTCGGACAGGTAGAAGCTTTCTTT.

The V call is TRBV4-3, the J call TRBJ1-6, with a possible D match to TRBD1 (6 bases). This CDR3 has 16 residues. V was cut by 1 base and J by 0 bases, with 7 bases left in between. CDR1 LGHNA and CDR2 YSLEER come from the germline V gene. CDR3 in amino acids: CASSQVDSSYNSPLHF. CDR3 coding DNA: TGCGCCAGCAGCCAAGTGGACAGCTCCTATAATTCACCCCTCCACTTT.

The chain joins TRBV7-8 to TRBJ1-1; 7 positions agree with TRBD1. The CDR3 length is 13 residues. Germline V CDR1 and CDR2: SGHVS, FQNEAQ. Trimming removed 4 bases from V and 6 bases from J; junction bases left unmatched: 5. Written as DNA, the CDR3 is TGTGCCAGCAGCTCCCAACAGGGGTCTGAAGCTTTCTTT. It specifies CASSSQQGSEAFF. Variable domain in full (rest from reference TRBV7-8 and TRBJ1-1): GAGVSQSPRYKVAKRGQDVALRCDPISGHVSLFWYQQALGQGPEFLTYFQNEAQLDKSGLPSDRFFAERPEGSVSTLKIQRTQQEDSAVYLCASSSQQGSEAFFGQGTRLTVV.